A single sample is the source of the 29 T cell receptor beta chains below, sequenced in a study of control samples from healthy donors and cancer patients. TCRdb's copy holds only in-frame clones and misses some; the assay was immunoSEQ multiplex PCR. The sample contains approximately 110,000 clones, approximately 89% of which appear only once. The sequencing sample was made of blood. The receptors come from a young woman in good health.

This clone was found once. The rearrangement uses TRBV27 and TRBJ2-3; D uncertain. Germline assignment: CDR1 MNHEY and CDR2 SMNVEV (reference sequence). The CDR3 runs to 15 residues. The ends were cut back, 2 bases at V and 0 bases at J, with 9 bases in the middle. Here the CDR3 reads CASSLVGISTDTQYF. The DNA of the CDR3 is TGTGCCAGCAGTTTAGTGGGAATAAGCACAGATACGCAGTATTTT.

Written as DNA, the CDR3 is TGTGCCAGCAGTGAAAGGTCTCGGGGGACAGGGCAGGAGGACGAGCAGTACTTC. Encoded protein: CASSERSRGTGQEDEQYF. The V and J genes are TRBV6-1 and TRBJ2-7, with 9 nucleotides matching TRBD1. Germline trimming cut 2 bases from V and 5 bases from J; bases unmatched to any gene: 16. The CDR3 loop spans 18 amino acids. Per germline, CDR1 MNHNS and CDR2 SASEGT.

The V call is TRBV10-3, the J call TRBJ1-1; TRBD1 matches at 8 bases. This CDR3 is built from 13 residues. Germline CDR1 is ENHRY and CDR2 is SYGVKD. Trimming cost V 2 bases and J 4 bases; bases outside gene matches: 0. The CDR3 sequence is CAISETGGTEAFF. The CDR3, as DNA: TGTGCCATCAGTGAGACAGGGGGCACTGAAGCTTTCTTT.

This chain connects TRBV2 to TRBJ1-2; the match to TRBD1 covers 8 bases. With V trimmed by 0 bases and J by 0 bases, 9 bases remained unmatched. The CDR3 is 18 amino acids. The V gene's germline CDR1 is SNHLY and CDR2 FYNNEI. CDR3 in amino acids: CASSEASADRGPNYGYTF. The CDR3 DNA is TGTGCCAGCAGTGAAGCTAGCGCAGACAGGGGCCCTAACTATGGCTACACCTTC. The entire variable domain, with the rest obtained from reference TRBV2 and TRBJ1-2, is as follows: EPEVTQTPSHQVTQMGQEVILRCVPISNHLYFYWYRQILGQKVEFLVSFYNNEISEKSEIFDDQFSVERPDGSNFTLKIRSTKLEDSAMYFCASSEASADRGPNYGYTFGSGTRLTVV.

The table lists this clone with a count of one. The CDR3 DNA sequence: TGCGCCAGCAGCTTGGAAGGGGCTGGCTACACCTTC. Residues: CASSLEGAGYTF. J is TRBJ1-2 and V is TRBV5-1; tentatively, D is TRBD1 (5 bases). Germline values: CDR1 SGHRS, CDR2 YFSETQ. V was trimmed by 0 bases and J by 7 bases, leaving 7 bases between them. The CDR3 is 12 residues long.

The V and J genes are TRBV5-1 and TRBJ2-5, with 7 positions matching TRBD1. Germline V gives CDR1 SGHRS, CDR2 YFSETQ. V lost 4 bases to trimming and J lost 4 bases; unmatched junction nucleotides: 10. There are 15 residues in the CDR3. In nucleotides, the CDR3 is TGCGCCAGCAGCCGACAGACAGGGCCGGGAGAGACCCAGTACTTC. Its protein is CASSRQTGPGETQYF.

The chain employs TRBV5-1 and TRBJ2-3; TRBD2 aligns across 13 bases. The CDR3 loop spans 17 amino acids. Germline assignment: CDR1 SGHRS and CDR2 YFSETQ. V gave up 1 base and J gave up 2 bases; unmatched junction bases: 4. CDR3: CASSLRGTSGNTDTQYF. The CDR3 bases are TGCGCCAGCAGCTTGCGCGGGACTAGCGGGAACACAGATACGCAGTATTTT.

This chain uses TRBV19 with TRBJ2-3; D could derive from TRBD1 or TRBD2 (6 bases each). Trimming took 2 bases from V and 4 from J, leaving 19 bases between them. This CDR3 is 17 amino acids long. In germline, CDR1 is LNHDA, CDR2 SQIVND (reference sequence). CDR3 nucleotide sequence: TGTGCCAGTAGTATAATCCCCCGGGGGCGCGGGTCAGATACGCAGTATTTT. Residues: CASSIIPRGRGSDTQYF.

V and J are TRBV14 and TRBJ2-7, with 9 nucleotides matching TRBD1. V was clipped by 4 bases and J by 4 bases; unmatched bases: 5. The CDR3 loop spans 14 amino acids. In germline, CDR1 is SGHDN, CDR2 FVKESK. CDR3 amino acids: CASSPGTGRYEQYF. As DNA, the CDR3 is TGTGCCAGCAGCCCCGGGACAGGGCGGTACGAGCAGTACTTC.

The J gene is TRBJ2-1, the V gene TRBV28; D is unclear. Between the trimmed V and J ends, which lost 7 bases and 4 bases, there was a span of 11 bases. CDR3 length: 13 amino acids. Germline lookup yields CDR1 MDHEN and CDR2 SYDVKM. In DNA form, the CDR3 reads TGTGCCAGCATTAAAGTGCAATACAATGAGCAGTTCTTC. It translates to CASIKVQYNEQFF.

Turning to this clone: The CDR3 ends on some other residue instead of the conserved phenylalanine or tryptophan, so this is likely a read error. The J gene is TRBJ1-6, the V gene TRBV7-9; no firm D call. Germline lookup yields CDR1 SEHNR and CDR2 FQNEAQ (reference sequence). CDR3 length: 16 residues. Trimming took 1 base from V and 8 from J, leaving 15 bases between them. CDR3 residues: CASSLGRVVGDSPLHL. CDR3 DNA sequence: TGTGCCAGCAGCTTAGGCCGAGTGGTCGGCGATTCACCCCTCCACCTT.

J is TRBJ2-1 and V is TRBV30; TRBD2 agrees at 8 bases. CDR1 is GTSNPN, CDR2 SVGIG, per germline (reference sequence). J lost 4 bases, V lost 3 bases, and 11 bases had no gene match. CDR3 length: 16 amino acids. CDR3 amino acids: CAWSGSWGTSYNEQFF. The CDR3 region has the DNA TGTGCCTGGAGCGGCTCATGGGGGACTAGTTACAATGAGCAGTTCTTC.

This clone was seen more than once but under ten times. The identical CDR3 is also encoded by other nucleotide sequences in the sample. The genes are TRBV10-3 and TRBJ1-2; D not certain. The germline CDR1 and CDR2 sequences are ENHRY and SYGVKD. Trimming took off 2 bases at V and 5 bases at J, with 6 bases between the two ends. The CDR3 extends over 12 amino acids. The CDR3 sequence: CAISESLYGYTF. For the CDR3, the DNA is TGTGCCATCAGTGAGAGCCTTTATGGCTACACCTTC.

This clone has a handful of counts. V and J are TRBV7-3 and TRBJ2-2; TRBD2 matches 7 bases. Looked up from germline, CDR1 is SGHTA and CDR2 is FQGTGA. V lost 7 bases and J lost 1; bases outside the gene matches: 9. This CDR3 region has 16 residues. CDR3 protein: CASTRTGGMNTGELFF. The CDR3, as DNA: TGTGCCAGCACCCGCACGGGGGGTATGAACACCGGGGAGCTGTTTTTT.

This clone was observed once. The J gene is TRBJ1-1, the V gene TRBV28; 10 bases match TRBD1. The germline CDR1 and CDR2 sequences are MDHEN and SYDVKM. The CDR3 consists of 14 residues. Unmatched junction bases numbered 3, after V lost 3 bases and J lost 5 bases. The CDR3 coding sequence is TGTGCCAGCAGTTTTAAGGACAGGGGGACTGAAGCTTTCTTT. This translates into CASSFKDRGTEAFF.

The rearrangement uses TRBV9 and TRBJ2-3; D uncertain. Germline V gives CDR1 SGDLS, CDR2 YYNGEE. This CDR3 is built from 13 residues. Trimming took 3 bases from V and 5 from J, leaving 10 bases between them. CDR3 loop: CASSAIERDTQYF. CDR3 DNA sequence: TGTGCCAGCAGCGCCATAGAGAGAGATACGCAGTATTTT.

V gene TRBV16 combines with J gene TRBJ1-1, with TRBD1 as a possible D gene (6 bases). Germline values: CDR1 KGHSY, CDR2 FQNENV. Trimming left V 2 bases short and J 2 bases short, with 9 bases between. There are 14 residues in the CDR3. The CDR3 here is CASSQQGYNTEAFF. In DNA, the CDR3 is TGTGCCAGCAGCCAACAGGGGTATAACACTGAAGCTTTCTTT.

The gene calls are TRBV7-2 and TRBJ2-3; TRBD2 might be the D (6 bases). The V and J ends lost 0 bases and 6 bases respectively, with 10 bases between them. Germline assignment: CDR1 SGHTA and CDR2 FQGNSA. This CDR3 region has 14 residues. The CDR3 here is CASSLAYGGDTQYF. The CDR3 DNA is TGTGCCAGCAGCTTAGCATACGGAGGGGATACGCAGTATTTT. The full variable domain, completed using reference TRBV7-2 and TRBJ2-3, is GAGVSQSPSNKVTEKGKDVELRCDPISGHTALYWYRQSLGQGLEFLIYFQGNSAPDKSGLPSDRFSAERTGGSVSTLTIQRTQQEDSAVYLCASSLAYGGDTQYFGPGTRLTVL.

The rearrangement joins TRBV11-2 to TRBJ2-3; D is perhaps TRBD2 (6 bases). From germline, CDR1 is SGHAT and CDR2 FQNNGV. V lost 5 bases, J lost 1 base, and 13 bases lay in between. The CDR3 has 15 amino acids. The chain's CDR3 is CASSPEGRGTDTQYF. The DNA of the CDR3 is TGTGCCAGCAGCCCGGAGGGCCGGGGCACAGATACGCAGTATTTT.

The count of this clone is one. The rearrangement uses TRBV15 and TRBJ1-5; D is ambiguous. V was cut by 0 bases and J by 3 bases, with 12 bases left in between. The CDR3 spans 16 residues. CDR1 LNHNV and CDR2 YYDKDF come from the germline V gene (reference sequence). CDR3 in DNA: TGTGCCACCAGCAGAGAGGGTTTCTTTACCAATCAGCCCCAGCATTTT. Its translation: CATSREGFFTNQPQHF.

This clone has a single count. This rearrangement joins TRBV27 to TRBJ2-5; 8 bases are a match to TRBD2. After removal of 4 bases from V and 2 bases from J, the junction contained 6 bases not matched to a gene. The CDR3 has 15 residues. CDR1 and CDR2 (germline): MNHEY, SMNVEV (reference sequence). The CDR3 region has the DNA TGTGCCAGCAGTTGGCGACTAGCGAGACAAGAGACCCAGTACTTC. Encoded protein: CASSWRLARQETQYF.

The J gene is TRBJ2-3, the V gene TRBV23-1, with 10 bases fitting TRBD2. TRBV23-1 is an open reading frame whose function is uncertain. CDR3 size: 22 residues. Trimming removed 2 bases from V and 1 base from J; junction bases left unmatched: 21. CDR3 sequence: CASSQLSPASGGHRVCTDTQYF. The DNA of the CDR3 is TGCGCCAGCAGTCAACTGAGCCCGGCTAGCGGGGGTCACCGGGTTTGCACAGATACGCAGTATTTT.

The CDR3 region is CASSLRNTPPREGEQYF. For the CDR3, the DNA is TGTGCCAGCAGTTTACGAAATACCCCCCCGAGGGAGGGCGAGCAGTACTTC. The chain recombines TRBV27 with TRBJ2-7, with 7 bases aligning to TRBD2. V lost 2 bases and J lost 6; bases outside the gene matches: 16. In germline, CDR1 is MNHEY, CDR2 SMNVEV (reference sequence). CDR3 length: 17 amino acids.

CDR3: CASSRKVNEKLFF. The CDR3 coding sequence is TGTGCCAGCAGTCGGAAAGTCAATGAAAAACTGTTTTTT. This sequence joins TRBV6-6 and TRBJ1-4; D gene ambiguous. Germline CDR1 MNHNY, CDR2 SVGAGI (reference sequence). The CDR3 totals 13 residues. Deletions cut 5 bases from V and 5 bases from J, with 9 bases between.

V usage is TRBV2 and J usage is TRBJ2-5; 9 nucleotides align to TRBD2. CDR3 length: 14 amino acids. Trimming at V came to 6 bases and at J to 3 bases, leaving 5 bases not matched to a gene. Looked up from germline, CDR1 is SNHLY and CDR2 is FYNNEI. CDR3 protein: CASRYWTSEETQYF. CDR3 sequence (DNA): TGTGCCAGCAGGTATTGGACTAGCGAAGAGACCCAGTACTTC.

V gene TRBV27 combines with J gene TRBJ2-7; TRBD1 agrees at 7 bases. Germline lookup yields CDR1 MNHEY and CDR2 SMNVEV (reference sequence). The CDR3 extends over 16 amino acids. V lost 5 bases and J lost 0; bases outside the gene matches: 10. CDR3 sequence reads: CASSLIGTVPSYEQYF. CDR3 nucleotides: TGTGCCAGCAGTCTGATCGGGACAGTCCCCTCCTACGAGCAGTACTTC.

The rearrangement links TRBV15 to TRBJ1-2, with a possible D match to TRBD1 (5 bases). This CDR3 spans 16 amino acids. V was clipped by 1 base and J by 7 bases, with 19 bases between them. Germline loops: CDR1 LNHNV, CDR2 YYDKDF (reference sequence). CDR3 nucleotides: TGTGCCACCAGCAGAGGACCCGCGGCGGGGGAGGGTGGCTACACCTTC. Its translation: CATSRGPAAGEGGYTF.

The gene calls are TRBV4-3 and TRBJ1-3; D remains unclear. Trimming took off 0 bases at V and 2 bases at J, with 5 bases between the two ends. Germline V gene data show CDR1 as LGHNA and CDR2 as YSLEER. The length of the CDR3 is 14 residues. The CDR3 sequence: CASSQDWTGNTIYF. The CDR3 nucleotides read TGCGCCAGCAGCCAAGATTGGACTGGAAACACCATATATTTT.

CDR3 DNA sequence: TGTGCCAGCAGCTTAGGGGGCCGGAGGGCTTTCTTT. This sequence encodes CASSLGGRRAFF. The genes are TRBV7-2 and TRBJ1-1, with a weak D call TRBD1 (5 bases). Germline assignment: CDR1 SGHTA and CDR2 FQGNSA. CDR3 length: 12 residues. The V and J ends lost 1 base and 11 bases respectively, with 11 bases between them.